The present entry profiles one T cell receptor (beta chain) with its context. Antigen unknown. The sample comes from a study of blood T cells in healthy people across ages. Alongside a J-beta primer mix, a sample-barcoded 5' primer served in a second PCR lasting about 6 to 12 cycles. TCRdb re-derived calls from the 5' RACE reads in MiXCR, one entry per CDR3 protein. The sample carries 600,000 to 1,000,000 distinct CDR3 sequences, 25% recorded once. The CDR3 has 16 amino acids. Deletions cut 5 bases from V and 2 bases from J, with 16 bases between. Germline V gene lookup returns CDR1 MNHEY and CDR2 SVGEGT. The study's findings and limits: The recorded TCR beta diversity per million T cells decreased in a roughly linear manner with age.

The sample was also reused in another study, on T cells of mothers and their children. This second study says: No T cell clones of persistent microchimeric origin were detected.

V usage is TRBV6-2 or TRBV6-3 and J usage is TRBJ1-5, with TRBD1 as a possible D gene (5 bases). Material: blood. The sequence was collected from a boy aged 10-17 years in good health. The CDR3 DNA reads as TGTGCCAGCAGTGACCAGGGCCCCCTTGGCAATCAGCCCCAGCATTTT. Translation gives CASSDQGPLGNQPQHF.